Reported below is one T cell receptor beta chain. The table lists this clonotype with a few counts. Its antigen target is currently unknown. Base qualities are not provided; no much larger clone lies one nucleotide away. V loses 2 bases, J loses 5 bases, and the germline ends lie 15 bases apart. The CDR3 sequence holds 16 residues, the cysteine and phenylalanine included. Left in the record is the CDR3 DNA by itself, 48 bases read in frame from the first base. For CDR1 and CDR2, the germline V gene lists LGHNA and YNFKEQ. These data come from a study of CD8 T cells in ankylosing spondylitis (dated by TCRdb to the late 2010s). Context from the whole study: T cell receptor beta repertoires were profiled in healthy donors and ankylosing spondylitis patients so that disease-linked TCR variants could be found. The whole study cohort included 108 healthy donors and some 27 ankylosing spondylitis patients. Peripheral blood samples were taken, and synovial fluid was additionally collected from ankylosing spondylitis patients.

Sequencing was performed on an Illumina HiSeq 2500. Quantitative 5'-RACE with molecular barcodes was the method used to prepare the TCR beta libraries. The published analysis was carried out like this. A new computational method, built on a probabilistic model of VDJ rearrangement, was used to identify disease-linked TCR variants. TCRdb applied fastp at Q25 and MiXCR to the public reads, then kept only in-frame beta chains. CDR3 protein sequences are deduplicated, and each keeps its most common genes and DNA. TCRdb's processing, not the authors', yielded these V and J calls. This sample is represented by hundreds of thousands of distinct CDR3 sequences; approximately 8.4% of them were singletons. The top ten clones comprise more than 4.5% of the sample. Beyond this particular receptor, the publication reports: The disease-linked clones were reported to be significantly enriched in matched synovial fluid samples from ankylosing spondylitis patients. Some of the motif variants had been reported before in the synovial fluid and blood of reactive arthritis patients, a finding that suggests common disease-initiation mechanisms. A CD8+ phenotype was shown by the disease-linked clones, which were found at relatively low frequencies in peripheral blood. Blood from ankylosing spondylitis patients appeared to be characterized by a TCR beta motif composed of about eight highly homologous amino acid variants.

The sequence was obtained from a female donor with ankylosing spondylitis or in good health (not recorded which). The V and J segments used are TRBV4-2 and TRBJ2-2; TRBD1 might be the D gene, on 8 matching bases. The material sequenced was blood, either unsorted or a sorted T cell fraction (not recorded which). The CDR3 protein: CASSQITGGGTGELFF. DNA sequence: TGTGCCAGCAGCCAAATAACAGGGGGAGGGACCGGGGAGCTGTTTTTT.